In this sample, the clone carrying this T cell receptor beta chain turned up many times. Its antigen is currently unknown. Trimming removed 4 bases from V and 4 bases from J; junction bases left unmatched: 4. Per the germline V gene, CDR1 is MDHEN and CDR2 is SYDVKM. CDR3 length equals 13 residues. Quantitative 5'-RACE with molecular barcodes was used to make the TCR beta libraries. TCRdb itself ran the 5' RACE reads through MiXCR, one entry per CDR3 protein. The sample shows a few hundred thousand distinct CDR3 sequences, around 6.6% of them seen only once. This entry comes from a study of CD8 T cells in ankylosing spondylitis. Study-level results: In peripheral blood, disease-linked CD8+ clones occurred at relatively low frequencies. Within ankylosing spondylitis blood, a TCR beta motif made up of several highly homologous variants appeared to be characteristic. Reactive arthritis synovial fluid and blood were previously reported to contain some motif variants. It was reported that disease-linked clones were significantly enriched in matched ankylosing spondylitis synovial fluid.

This clonotype originated in a male donor with ankylosing spondylitis. The specimen sequenced was blood, either unsorted or a sorted T cell fraction (not recorded which). The chain has TRBV28 and TRBJ2-7; TRBD2 matches at 7 bases. CDR3 region: CASSWGGFYEQYF. CDR3 DNA sequence: TGTGCCAGCAGTTGGGGGGGGTTTTACGAGCAGTACTTC.